The sequence of this TCR beta chain was determined in a study of response to subunit inactivated influenza vaccine. This clonotype has more than one count but fewer than ten. The antigen is unknown. TCRdb re-called the RT-PCR reads through MiXCR, storing one row per CDR3 protein. The sample carries 150,000 to 200,000 distinct CDR3 sequences, about a tenth recorded once. Study-level points and caveats: Each seasonal flu vaccination may recruit only limited new T cells, authors suggested.

Germline V lookup: CDR1 SGHAT, CDR2 FQDESV (reference sequence). The CDR3 spans 15 residues. Trimming stripped 4 bases from V and 6 bases from J, with 19 bases between. The chain is built from TRBV11-1 and TRBJ2-7; tentatively, D is TRBD1 (5 bases). Here the sequenced sample was non-naive T cells sorted from PBMCs, taken more than 35 days after vaccination. The sequence came from a man in his fifties or sixties who received an inactivated influenza vaccine. The chain's CDR3 is CASSSGKGLWFEQYF. In nucleotides, the CDR3 is TGTGCCAGCAGCTCCGGAAAGGGGCTTTGGTTCGAGCAGTACTTC.